This TCR beta chain comes out of a study of regulatory T cells in long-lasting Graves disease. Study-wide results and limits: Comparison showed that persistent patients shared more public clonotypes (2,741) than new patients (966).

Time point of the sample: newly diagnosed GD, antithyroid drugs for less than 3 months. The TCR library was made from RNA extracted from PBMCs. Each of the patients was recruited from an endocrinology department situated in Xi'an, China. The CDR3 sequence is 14 residues long. Germline V gene data show CDR1 as SGHTA and CDR2 as FQGTGA. The V end lost 6 bases, the J end lost 6 bases, and 18 bases lay between the germline ends. In building TCR beta libraries, iRepertoire HTBI primers were used together with Arm-PCR of CDR3 regions. TCRdb re-analysed the multiplex PCR reads in MiXCR, keeping a single row per CDR3 protein. The repertoire holds about 520,000 distinct CDR3 sequences, with around 12% as singletons. This clonotype has only a few counts. As yet, its antigen is unknown. This sample also belongs to another study, concerning T cells in Graves' hyperthyroidism and ophthalmopathy. That study reports: Diagnosis rested on symptoms, serum thyroxine and TRAb, thyroid ultrasound, and orbital computed tomography.

The chain couples TRBV7-3 to TRBJ2-7; D assignment may be TRBD1 or TRBD2 (5 bases each). The origin of this receptor is a woman under 40 with Graves disease. Sequencing was performed on peripheral blood mononuclear cells (PBMCs), taken at new diagnosis, from a patient treated with antithyroid drugs. The chain's CDR3 is CASSEGPTSGEQYF. The CDR3 nucleotides read TGTGCCAGCAGTGAGGGACCCACGTCGGGCGAGCAGTACTTC.